This entry concerns a single TCR beta chain. This record belongs to a study of T cell changes during pregnancy in multiple sclerosis. Some clones are missing from TCRdb's copy, which holds only in-frame ones; the method was immunoSEQ multiplex PCR. Found here are about 73,000 clones, 85% to 95% of them singletons; the top ten hold roughly 2.8%. CDR3 length: 16 residues. V was clipped by 0 bases and J by 7 bases, with 14 bases between them. Germline V gene data show CDR1 as SGHRS and CDR2 as YFSETQ. This sequence joins TRBV5-1 and TRBJ1-6; TRBD1 might be the D (6 bases). This receptor was obtained from a female donor in good health, enrolled as a control in a pregnancy study. The sample consisted of peripheral blood, taken in the third trimester of pregnancy. DNA of the CDR3: TGCGCCAGCAGCTTGGACAGGGTGGAAAACAATTCACCCCTCCACTTT. It yields the protein CASSLDRVENNSPLHF.